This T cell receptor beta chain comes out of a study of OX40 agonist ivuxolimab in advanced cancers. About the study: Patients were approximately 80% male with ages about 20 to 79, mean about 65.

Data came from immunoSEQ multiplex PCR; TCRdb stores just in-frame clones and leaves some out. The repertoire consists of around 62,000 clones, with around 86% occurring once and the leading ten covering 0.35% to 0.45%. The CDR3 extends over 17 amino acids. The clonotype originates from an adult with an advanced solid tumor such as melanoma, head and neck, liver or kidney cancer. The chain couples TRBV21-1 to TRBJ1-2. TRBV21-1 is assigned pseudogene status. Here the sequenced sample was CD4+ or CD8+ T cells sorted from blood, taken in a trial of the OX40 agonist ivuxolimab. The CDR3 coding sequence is TGTGCCAGCAGCAAAAGCGGAACCATTTACGAGGGGCATGGCTACACCTTC. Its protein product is CASSKSGTIYEGHGYTF.